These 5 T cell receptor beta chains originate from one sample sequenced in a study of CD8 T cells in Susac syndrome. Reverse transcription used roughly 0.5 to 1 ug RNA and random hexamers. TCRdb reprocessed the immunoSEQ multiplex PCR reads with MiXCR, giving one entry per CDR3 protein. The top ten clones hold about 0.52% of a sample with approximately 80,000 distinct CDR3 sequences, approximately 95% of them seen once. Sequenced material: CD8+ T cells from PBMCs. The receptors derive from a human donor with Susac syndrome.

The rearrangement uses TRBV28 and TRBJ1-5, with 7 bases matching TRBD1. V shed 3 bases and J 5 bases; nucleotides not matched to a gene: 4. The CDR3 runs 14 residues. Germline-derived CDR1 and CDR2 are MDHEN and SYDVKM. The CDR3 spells CASSLGTEDQPQHF. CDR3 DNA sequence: TGTGCCAGCAGTTTGGGGACAGAGGATCAGCCCCAGCATTTT. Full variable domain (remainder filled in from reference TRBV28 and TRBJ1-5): DVKVTQSSRYLVKRTGEKVFLECVQDMDHENMFWYRQDPGLGLRLIYFSYDVKMKEKGDIPEGYSVSREKKERFSLILESASTNQTSMYLCASSLGTEDQPQHFGDGTRLSIL.

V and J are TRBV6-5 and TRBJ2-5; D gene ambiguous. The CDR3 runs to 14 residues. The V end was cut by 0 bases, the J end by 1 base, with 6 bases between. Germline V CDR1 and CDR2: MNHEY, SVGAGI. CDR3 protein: CASSYSTSQETQYF. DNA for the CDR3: TGTGCCAGCAGTTACTCGACGTCCCAAGAGACCCAGTACTTC.

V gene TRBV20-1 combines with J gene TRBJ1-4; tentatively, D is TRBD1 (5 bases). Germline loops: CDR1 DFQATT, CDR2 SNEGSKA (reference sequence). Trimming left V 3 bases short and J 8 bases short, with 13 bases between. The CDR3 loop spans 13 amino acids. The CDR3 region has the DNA TGCAGTGCTAGGGGCAGGGAAGACGAAAAACTGTTTTTT. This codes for CSARGREDEKLFF.

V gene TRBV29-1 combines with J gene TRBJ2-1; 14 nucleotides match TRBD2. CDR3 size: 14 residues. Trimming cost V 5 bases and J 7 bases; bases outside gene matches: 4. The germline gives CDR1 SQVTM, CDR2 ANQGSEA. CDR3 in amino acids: CSVPGTSGGNEQFF. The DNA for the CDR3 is TGCAGCGTTCCCGGGACTAGCGGGGGAAATGAGCAGTTCTTC.

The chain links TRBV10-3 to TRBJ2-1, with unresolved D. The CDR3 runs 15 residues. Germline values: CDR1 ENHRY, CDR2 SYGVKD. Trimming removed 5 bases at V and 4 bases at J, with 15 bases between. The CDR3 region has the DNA TGTGCCATCAGTTACCGGTACACATTATACAATGAGCAGTTCTTC. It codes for CAISYRYTLYNEQFF.